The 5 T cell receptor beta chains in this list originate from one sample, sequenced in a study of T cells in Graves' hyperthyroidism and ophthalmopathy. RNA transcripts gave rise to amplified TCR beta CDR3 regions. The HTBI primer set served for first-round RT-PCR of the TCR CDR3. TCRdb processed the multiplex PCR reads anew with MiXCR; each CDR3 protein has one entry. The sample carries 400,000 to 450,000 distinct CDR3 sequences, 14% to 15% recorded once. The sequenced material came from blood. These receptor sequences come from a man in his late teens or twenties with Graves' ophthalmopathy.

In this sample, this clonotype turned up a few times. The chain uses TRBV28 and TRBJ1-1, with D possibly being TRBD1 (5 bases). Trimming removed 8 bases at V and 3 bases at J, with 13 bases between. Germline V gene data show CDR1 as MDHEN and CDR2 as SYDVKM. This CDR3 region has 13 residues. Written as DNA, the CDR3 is TGTGCCAGCGGGCGGGGGGGGGACACTGAAGCTTTCTTT. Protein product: CASGRGGDTEAFF.

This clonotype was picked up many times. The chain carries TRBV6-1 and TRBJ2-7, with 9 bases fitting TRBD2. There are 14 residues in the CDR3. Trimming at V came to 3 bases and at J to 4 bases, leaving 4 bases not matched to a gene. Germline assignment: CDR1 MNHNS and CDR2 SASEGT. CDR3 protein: CASSEAGGPYEQYF. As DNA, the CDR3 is TGTGCCAGCAGTGAGGCGGGAGGGCCTTACGAGCAGTACTTC.

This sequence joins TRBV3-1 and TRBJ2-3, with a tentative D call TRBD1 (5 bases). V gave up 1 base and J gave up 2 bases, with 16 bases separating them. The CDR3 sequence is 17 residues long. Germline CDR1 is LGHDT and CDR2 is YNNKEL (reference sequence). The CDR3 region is CASSQGFGRGDTDTQYF. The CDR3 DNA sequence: TGTGCCAGCAGCCAAGGTTTTGGTAGGGGCGACACAGATACGCAGTATTTT.

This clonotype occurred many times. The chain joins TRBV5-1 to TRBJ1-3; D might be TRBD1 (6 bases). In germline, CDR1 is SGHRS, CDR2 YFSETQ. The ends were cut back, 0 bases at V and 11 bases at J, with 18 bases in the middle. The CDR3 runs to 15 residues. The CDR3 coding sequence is TGCGCCAGCAGCTTGGGGCAGGGGCCTGCTAATGCCATATATTTT. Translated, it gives CASSLGQGPANAIYF.

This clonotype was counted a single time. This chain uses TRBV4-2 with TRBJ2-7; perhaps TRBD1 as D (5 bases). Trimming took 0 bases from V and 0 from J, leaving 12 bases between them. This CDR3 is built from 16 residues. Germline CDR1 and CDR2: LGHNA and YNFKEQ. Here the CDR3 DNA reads TGTGCCAGCAGCCAAGAGACAGCGTCCTCCTCCTACGAGCAGTACTTC. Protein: CASSQETASSSYEQYF.